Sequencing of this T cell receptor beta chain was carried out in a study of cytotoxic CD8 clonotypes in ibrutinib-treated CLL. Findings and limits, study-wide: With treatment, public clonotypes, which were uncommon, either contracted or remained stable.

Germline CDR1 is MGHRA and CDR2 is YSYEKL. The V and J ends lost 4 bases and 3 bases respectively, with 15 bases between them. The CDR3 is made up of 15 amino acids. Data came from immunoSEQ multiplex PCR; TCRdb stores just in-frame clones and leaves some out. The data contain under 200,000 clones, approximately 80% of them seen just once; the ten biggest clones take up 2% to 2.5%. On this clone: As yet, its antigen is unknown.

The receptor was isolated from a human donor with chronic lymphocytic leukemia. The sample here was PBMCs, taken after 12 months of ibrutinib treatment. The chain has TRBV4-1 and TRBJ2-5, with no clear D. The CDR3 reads CASSRTPAPKETQYF. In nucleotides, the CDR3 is TGCGCCAGCAGCCGAACGCCGGCCCCTAAAGAGACCCAGTACTTC.